This T cell receptor beta chain was found in a study of Graves' ophthalmopathy and Graves' hyperthyroidism. The V and J ends lost 4 bases and 4 bases respectively, with 10 bases between them. Germline V gives CDR1 SNHLY, CDR2 FYNNEI. This CDR3 has 13 amino acids. Amplifying from RNA transcripts, the study obtained TCR beta CDR3 regions. Second-round multiplex PCR came after a first-round RT-PCR that employed HTBI primers. TCRdb itself ran the multiplex PCR reads through MiXCR, one entry per CDR3 protein. In the table there are approximately 700,000 distinct CDR3 sequences, about two fifths of which are singletons. The table lists this clonotype with many counts.

The source of this sequence is an adult man with Graves' ophthalmopathy. The sequencing sample was made of peripheral blood. The chain links TRBV2 to TRBJ1-1, with D unresolved. The CDR3 DNA follows: TGTGCCAGCAGTGTTCGGGAGGCCACTGAAGCTTTCTTT. This encodes CASSVREATEAFF.